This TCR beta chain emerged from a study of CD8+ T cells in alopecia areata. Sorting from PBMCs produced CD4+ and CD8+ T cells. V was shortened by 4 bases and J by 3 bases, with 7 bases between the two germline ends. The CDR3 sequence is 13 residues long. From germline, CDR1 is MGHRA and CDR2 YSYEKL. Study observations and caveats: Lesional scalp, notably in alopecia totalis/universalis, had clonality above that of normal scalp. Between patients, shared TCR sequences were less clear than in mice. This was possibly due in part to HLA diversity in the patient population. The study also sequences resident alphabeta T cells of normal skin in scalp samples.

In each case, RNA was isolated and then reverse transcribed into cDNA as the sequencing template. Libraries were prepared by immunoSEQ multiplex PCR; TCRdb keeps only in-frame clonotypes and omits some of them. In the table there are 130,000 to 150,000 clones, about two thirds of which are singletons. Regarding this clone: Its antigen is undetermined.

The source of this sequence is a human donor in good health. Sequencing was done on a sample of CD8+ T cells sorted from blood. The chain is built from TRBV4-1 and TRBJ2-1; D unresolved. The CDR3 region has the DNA TGCGCCAGCAGCCCGTCGTACTACAATGAGCAGTTCTTC. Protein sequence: CASSPSYYNEQFF.